The clone carrying this TCR beta chain has only a few counts. This sample is part of a study of blood T cells in healthy people across ages. Alongside a J-beta primer mix, a sample-barcoded 5' primer served in a second PCR lasting about 7 to 11 cycles. A template-switch adaptor containing 12 random nucleotides labeled each cDNA molecule. TCRdb reanalysed the 5' RACE reads using MiXCR and keeps one entry per CDR3 protein. The table has 1.5 million to 1.9 million distinct CDR3 sequences, approximately 43% seen once. Material for sequencing was blood. The receptor was derived from a woman aged 18 to 35 in good health.

The CDR3 sequence is CSARERWTGDTEAFF. The CDR3 DNA sequence: TGCAGTGCTCGTGAGAGGTGGACTGGGGACACTGAAGCTTTCTTT. The chain has TRBV20-1 and TRBJ1-1, with unresolved D. Germline CDR1 is DFQATT and CDR2 is SNEGSKA (reference sequence). Trimming pared 5 bases from V and 3 bases from J, leaving 19 bases between. The CDR3 extends over 15 amino acids.